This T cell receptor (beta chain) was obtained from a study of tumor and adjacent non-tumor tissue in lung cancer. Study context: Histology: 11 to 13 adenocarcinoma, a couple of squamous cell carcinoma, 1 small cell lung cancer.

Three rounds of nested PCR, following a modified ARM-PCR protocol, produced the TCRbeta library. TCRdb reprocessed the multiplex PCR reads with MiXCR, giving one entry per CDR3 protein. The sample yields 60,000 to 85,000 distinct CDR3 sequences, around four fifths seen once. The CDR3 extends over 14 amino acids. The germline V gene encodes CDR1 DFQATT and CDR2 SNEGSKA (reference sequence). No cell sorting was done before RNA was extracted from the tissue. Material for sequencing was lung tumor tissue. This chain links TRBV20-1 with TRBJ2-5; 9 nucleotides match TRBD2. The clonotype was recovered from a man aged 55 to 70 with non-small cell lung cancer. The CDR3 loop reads CSPRASGNQETQYF. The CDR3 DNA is TGCAGCCCTAGGGCTAGCGGGAATCAAGAGACCCAGTACTTC.